These 9 T cell receptor beta chains originate from one sample sequenced in a study of cytomegalovirus exposure and HLA in healthy donors. Data came from immunoSEQ multiplex PCR; TCRdb stores just in-frame clones and leaves some out. The table includes 250,000 to 400,000 clones, approximately 86% detected once. Sample: PBMCs. The receptors were gathered from a young man in good health and CMV-seronegative.

To note about this clone: The junction departs from the called germline gene at one end, perhaps through a read error. This chain links TRBV5-8 with TRBJ1-1, with D possibly matching TRBD1 (5 bases). CDR1 and CDR2 (germline): SGHTS, YDEGEE. The CDR3 is 12 amino acids. The CDR3 protein is CASSLWEEGNSF. DNA of the CDR3: TGTGCCAGCAGCTTGTGGGAGGAGGGGAACTCTTTT. Drawing the rest from reference TRBV5-8 and TRBJ1-1, the complete variable domain is EAGVTQSPTHLIKTRGQQATLRCSPISGHTSVYWYQQALGLGLQFLLWYDEGEERNRGNFPPRFSGRQFPNYSSELNVNALELEDSALYLCASSLWEEGNSFGQGTRLTVV.

In its sample, this clone was seen once. This chain connects TRBV6-5 to TRBJ2-7; TRBD2 matches 7 bases. The CDR3 loop spans 14 amino acids. Germline CDR1 MNHEY, CDR2 SVGAGI. Trimming took 2 bases from V and 0 from J; bases not matched to a gene: 1. This chain's CDR3 is CASSYGGVSYEQYF. CDR3 in DNA: TGTGCCAGCAGTTACGGGGGGGTCTCCTACGAGCAGTACTTC.

J is TRBJ2-7 and V is TRBV6-1, with 7 bases aligning to TRBD1. Trimming cost V 3 bases and J 0 bases; bases outside gene matches: 2. The length of the CDR3 is 14 residues. Germline loops: CDR1 MNHNS, CDR2 SASEGT. The CDR3 is CASSEWDSSYEQYF. The CDR3 coding sequence is TGTGCCAGCAGTGAGTGGGACAGCTCCTACGAGCAGTACTTC.

This rearrangement joins TRBV5-5 to TRBJ2-7; maybe TRBD1 (6 bases). Trimming pared 2 bases from V and 2 bases from J, leaving 14 bases between. This CDR3 spans 15 amino acids. In germline, CDR1 is SGHKS, CDR2 YYEKEE (reference sequence). CDR3 nucleotides: TGTGCCAGCAGCTTTGATTCGTCAGGGGCCTACGAGCAGTACTTC. Encoded protein: CASSFDSSGAYEQYF.

This chain links TRBV29-1 with TRBJ1-6; TRBD1 might be the D (6 bases). This CDR3 region has 14 residues. Trimming pared 2 bases from V and 9 bases from J, leaving 14 bases between. Germline loops: CDR1 SQVTM, CDR2 ANQGSEA. Here the CDR3 DNA reads TGCAGCGTTGAAAAAACAGGGCAGGGTTCACCCCTCCACTTT. Translated: CSVEKTGQGSPLHF. Looking up the rest from reference TRBV29-1 and TRBJ1-6 gives the full variable domain: SAVISQKPSRDICQRGTSLTIQCQVDSQVTMMFWYRQQPGQSLTLIATANQGSEATYESGFVIDKFPISRPNLTFSTLTVSNMSPEDSSIYLCSVEKTGQGSPLHFGNGTRLTVT.

This rearrangement joins TRBV11-2 to TRBJ2-2; 7 nucleotides match TRBD1. V dropped 1 base and J dropped 7; count of bases not matched to a gene: 6. The CDR3 is 15 residues long. Germline V gene lookup returns CDR1 SGHAT and CDR2 FQNNGV. CDR3 region: CASSLGGGPGGELFF. The CDR3 nucleotides are TGTGCCAGCAGCTTAGGAGGGGGCCCCGGCGGGGAGCTGTTTTTT.

V is TRBV5-1 and J is TRBJ1-6; no clear D gene. The CDR3 is 15 residues long. The germline V gene has CDR1 SGHRS and CDR2 YFSETQ. V lost 0 bases and J 1 base, leaving 5 bases between the germline ends. The CDR3 DNA sequence: TGCGCCAGCAGCTTGGACGGGTCCTATAATTCACCCCTCCACTTT. It specifies CASSLDGSYNSPLHF.

This clone was seen a few times. Other DNA sequences within the sample encode an identical CDR3. The chain couples TRBV19 to TRBJ1-5, with 7 bases fitting TRBD1. The CDR3 loop spans 14 amino acids. After removal of 2 bases from V and 2 bases from J, the junction contained 0 bases not matched to a gene. Germline loops: CDR1 LNHDA, CDR2 SQIVND (reference sequence). The CDR3: CASSITGGNQPQHF. CDR3 bases: TGTGCCAGTAGTATAACAGGGGGCAATCAGCCCCAGCATTTT.

This clone was seen once. The chain employs TRBV11-2 and TRBJ2-5; weak D call: TRBD2 (6 bases). The ends were cut back, 1 base at V and 3 bases at J, with 15 bases in the middle. This CDR3 contains 16 residues. Germline V CDR1 and CDR2: SGHAT, FQNNGV. The CDR3 protein is CASSLAASALKETQYF. CDR3 sequence (DNA): TGTGCCAGCAGCTTAGCAGCTAGCGCACTGAAAGAGACCCAGTACTTC.